These T cell receptor beta chains were read from a single sample in a study of blood T cells in healthy people across ages. MiXCR, run by TCRdb on the 5' RACE reads, gives a single entry per CDR3 protein. The sample includes 1.5 million or so distinct CDR3 sequences, about 43% of them seen just once. The sample taken for sequencing was blood. These receptors came from a woman aged 18-30 years in good health. Both conserved end residues are part of each CDR3. D genes are given only for firm matches. Expanded clones are given a class, and other clones once, few, many or no size at all.

D gene: TRBD1; J gene: TRBJ1-2; V gene: TRBV12-3/TRBV12-4; clone size: NA; CDR3 protein: CASSILTGGIGYTF; CDR3 DNA: TGTGCCAGCAGTATACTGACAGGGGGTATTGGCTACACCTTC
D gene: NA; J gene: TRBJ1-5; V gene: TRBV4-1; clone size: NA; CDR3 protein: CASSQDLGGLGQPQHF; CDR3 DNA: TGCGCCAGCAGCCAAGACCTGGGGGGGCTCGGGCAGCCCCAGCATTTT
D gene: NA; J gene: TRBJ2-3; V gene: TRBV11-2; clone size: NA; CDR3 protein: CASSLDPLTASTDTQYF; CDR3 DNA: TGTGCCAGCAGCTTAGACCCGTTGACAGCGTCCACAGATACGCAGTATTTT
D gene: TRBD1; J gene: TRBJ2-1; V gene: TRBV5-1; clone size: once; CDR3 protein: CASSLGQGSDEQFF; CDR3 DNA: TGCGCCAGCAGCTTAGGACAGGGGTCTGATGAGCAGTTCTTC
D gene: TRBD1; J gene: TRBJ1-4; V gene: TRBV4-1; clone size: NA; CDR3 protein: CASSPGDRSNEKLFF; CDR3 DNA: TGCGCCAGCAGCCCTGGGGACAGAAGTAATGAAAAACTGTTTTTT
D gene: NA; J gene: TRBJ2-1; V gene: TRBV28; clone size: few; CDR3 protein: CASSLGGSSYEQFF; CDR3 DNA: TGTGCCAGCAGTTTAGGGGGCAGCTCCTACGAGCAGTTCTTC
D gene: TRBD1; J gene: TRBJ2-7; V gene: TRBV20-1; clone size: NA; CDR3 protein: CSAGQGPFYEQYF; CDR3 DNA: TGCAGTGCCGGACAGGGCCCTTTCTACGAGCAGTACTTC
D gene: TRBD2; J gene: TRBJ2-1; V gene: TRBV7-7; clone size: NA; CDR3 protein: CASSPSSGGASNEQFF; CDR3 DNA: TGTGCTAGCAGCCCCAGCTCCGGGGGGGCAAGCAATGAGCAGTTCTTC
D gene: NA; J gene: TRBJ2-3; V gene: TRBV4-1; clone size: few; CDR3 protein: CASSQGGTPPDTQYF; CDR3 DNA: TGCGCCAGCAGCCAAGGCGGGACCCCCCCAGATACGCAGTATTTT
D gene: NA; J gene: TRBJ2-5; V gene: TRBV25-1; clone size: NA; CDR3 protein: CASSEGFGLDSETQYF; CDR3 DNA: TGTGCCAGCAGTGAGGGGTTCGGGTTGGATTCCGAGACCCAGTACTTC
D gene: TRBD2; J gene: TRBJ2-1; V gene: TRBV7-8; clone size: NA; CDR3 protein: CATGSGDFSYEQFF; CDR3 DNA: TGTGCCACCGGTAGCGGGGACTTCTCCTACGAGCAGTTCTTC
D gene: TRBD1; J gene: TRBJ2-5; V gene: TRBV11-1; clone size: NA; CDR3 protein: CANSLGRTGGRGQETQYF; CDR3 DNA: TGTGCCAACAGCTTAGGCCGTACAGGGGGCCGCGGCCAAGAGACCCAGTACTTC
D gene: TRBD1; J gene: TRBJ1-1; V gene: TRBV20-1; clone size: NA; CDR3 protein: CSADTGGILHTEAFF; CDR3 DNA: TGCAGTGCAGATACAGGGGGCATTTTGCACACTGAAGCTTTCTTT